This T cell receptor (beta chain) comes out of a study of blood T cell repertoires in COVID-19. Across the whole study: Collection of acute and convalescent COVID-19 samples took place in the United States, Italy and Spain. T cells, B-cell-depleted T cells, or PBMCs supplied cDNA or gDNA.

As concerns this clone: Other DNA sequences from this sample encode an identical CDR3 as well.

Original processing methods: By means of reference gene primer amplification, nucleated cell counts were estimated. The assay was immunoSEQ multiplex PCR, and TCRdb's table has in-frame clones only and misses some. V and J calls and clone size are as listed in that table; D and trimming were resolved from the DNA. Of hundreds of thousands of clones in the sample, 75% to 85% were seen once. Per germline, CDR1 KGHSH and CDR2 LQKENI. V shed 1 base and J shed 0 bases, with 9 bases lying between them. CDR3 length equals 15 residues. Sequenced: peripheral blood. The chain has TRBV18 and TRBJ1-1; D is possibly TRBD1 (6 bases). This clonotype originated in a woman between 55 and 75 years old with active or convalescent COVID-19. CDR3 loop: CASSPRQGMNTEAFF. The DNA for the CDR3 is TGTGCCAGCTCACCACGGCAGGGGATGAACACTGAAGCTTTCTTT.